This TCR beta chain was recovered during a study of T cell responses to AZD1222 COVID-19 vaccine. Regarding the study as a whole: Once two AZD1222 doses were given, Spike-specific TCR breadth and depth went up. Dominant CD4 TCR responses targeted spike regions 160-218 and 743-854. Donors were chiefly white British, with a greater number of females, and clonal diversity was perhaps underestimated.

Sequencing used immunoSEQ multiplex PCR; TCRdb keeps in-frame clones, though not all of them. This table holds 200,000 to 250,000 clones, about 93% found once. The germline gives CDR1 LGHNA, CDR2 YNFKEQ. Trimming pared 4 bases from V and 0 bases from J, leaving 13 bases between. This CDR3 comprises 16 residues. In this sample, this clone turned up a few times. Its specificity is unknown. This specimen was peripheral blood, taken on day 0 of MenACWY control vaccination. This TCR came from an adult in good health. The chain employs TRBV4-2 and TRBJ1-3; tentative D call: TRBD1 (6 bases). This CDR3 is CASSRVGQLSGNTIYF. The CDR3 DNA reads TGTGCCAGCAGCCGGGTAGGACAGCTCTCTGGAAACACCATATATTTT.